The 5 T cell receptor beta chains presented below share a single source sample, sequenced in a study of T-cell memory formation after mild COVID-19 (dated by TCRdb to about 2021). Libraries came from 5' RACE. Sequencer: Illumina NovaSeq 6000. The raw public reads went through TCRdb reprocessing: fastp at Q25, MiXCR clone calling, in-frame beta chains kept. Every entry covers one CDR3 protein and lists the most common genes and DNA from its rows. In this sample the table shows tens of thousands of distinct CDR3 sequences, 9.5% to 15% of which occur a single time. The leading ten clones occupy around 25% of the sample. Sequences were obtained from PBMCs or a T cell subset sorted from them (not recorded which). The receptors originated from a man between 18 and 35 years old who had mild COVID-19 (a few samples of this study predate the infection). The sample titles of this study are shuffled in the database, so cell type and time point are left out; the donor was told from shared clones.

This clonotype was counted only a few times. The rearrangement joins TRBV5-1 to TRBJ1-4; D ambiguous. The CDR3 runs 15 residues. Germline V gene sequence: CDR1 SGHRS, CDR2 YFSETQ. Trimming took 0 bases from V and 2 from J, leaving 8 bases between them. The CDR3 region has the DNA TGCGCCAGCAGCTTGGCCGGATCGACTAATGAAAAACTGTTTTTT. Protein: CASSLAGSTNEKLFF.

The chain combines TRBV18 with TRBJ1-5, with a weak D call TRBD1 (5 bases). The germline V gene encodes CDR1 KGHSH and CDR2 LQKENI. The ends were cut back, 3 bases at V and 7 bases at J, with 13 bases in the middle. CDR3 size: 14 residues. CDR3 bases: TGTGCCAGCTCACCCCAGGGAGGGAGGCAGCCCCAGCATTTT. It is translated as CASSPQGGRQPQHF.

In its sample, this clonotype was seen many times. The CDR3 sequence is CASSPISGQYQGSYEQYF. Written as DNA, the CDR3 is TGTGCCAGCAGCCCAATCTCCGGACAATACCAAGGCTCCTACGAGCAGTACTTC. The chain couples TRBV12-3 or TRBV12-4 to TRBJ2-7; tentatively, D is TRBD1 (5 bases). The CDR3 consists of 18 residues. V shed 6 bases and J shed 0 bases, with 24 bases lying between them.

The CDR3 DNA reads as TGCAGTGCTAGAGAGTGGGGGGGCCCAGATACGCAGTATTTT. Protein sequence: CSAREWGGPDTQYF. This rearrangement joins TRBV20-1 to TRBJ2-3; D might be TRBD2 (7 bases). Trimming cost V 0 bases and J 4 bases, with 11 bases left between them. CDR3 size: 14 residues. CDR1 is DFQATT and CDR2 is SNEGSKA in the germline V gene (reference sequence).

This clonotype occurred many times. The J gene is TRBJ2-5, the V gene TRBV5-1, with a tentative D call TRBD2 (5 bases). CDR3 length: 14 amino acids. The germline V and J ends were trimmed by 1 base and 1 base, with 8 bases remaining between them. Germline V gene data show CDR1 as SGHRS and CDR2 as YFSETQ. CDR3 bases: TGCGCCAGCAGCTTGTCGGGGTCCCAAGAGACCCAGTACTTC. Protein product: CASSLSGSQETQYF. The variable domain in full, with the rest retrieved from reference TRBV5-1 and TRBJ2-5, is KAGVTQTPRYLIKTRGQQVTLSCSPISGHRSVSWYQQTPGQGLQFLFEYFSETQRNKGNFPGRFSGRQFSNSRSEMNVSTLELGDSALYLCASSLSGSQETQYFGPGTRLLVL.